The rows below give T cell receptor beta chains drawn from one sample of a study of blood T cells in healthy people across ages. TCRdb re-derived calls from the 5' RACE reads in MiXCR, one entry per CDR3 protein. The sample lists fewer than 2 million distinct CDR3 sequences, about two fifths occurring once. Source material: blood. These receptors were taken from a human donor in good health. CDR3s include the opening cysteine and the closing phenylalanine or tryptophan. A D gene is named only where the DNA matches it firmly. Only some rows state a clone size, as once, few, many or a class for expanded clones.

v_call	clone_size	d_call	j_call	cdr3_aa	cdr3_nt
TRBV9	few	TRBD2	TRBJ2-3	CASSVVGGGTTDTQYF	TGTGCCAGCAGCGTAGTCGGCGGGGGAACCACAGATACGCAGTATTTT
TRBV13	.	.	TRBJ1-2	CASSSGANGYTF	TGTGCCAGCAGCTCGGGGGCTAATGGCTACACCTTC
TRBV7-2	few	.	TRBJ1-1	CASSLVGFAEAFF	TGTGCCAGCAGCTTAGTAGGTTTCGCTGAAGCTTTCTTT
TRBV18	.	TRBD2	TRBJ2-7	CASSATSGGAQEQYF	TGTGCCAGCTCAGCAACTAGCGGGGGGGCCCAGGAGCAGTACTTC
TRBV20-1	few	TRBD2	TRBJ2-3	CSARDPGLAGRSTDTQYF	TGCAGTGCTAGAGATCCGGGACTAGCGGGCCGAAGCACAGATACGCAGTATTTT
TRBV9	.	.	TRBJ2-6	CASSVGGRPSGANVLTF	TGTGCCAGCAGCGTAGGTGGCAGGCCCTCTGGGGCCAACGTCCTGACTTTC
TRBV29-1	few	.	TRBJ1-2	CSVRDTDGYTF	TGCAGCGTTAGGGATACGGATGGCTACACCTTC
TRBV20-1	.	TRBD1	TRBJ2-1	CSASPYGTGSNEQFF	TGCAGTGCTAGTCCCTACGGGACAGGCAGCAATGAGCAGTTCTTC
TRBV20-1	.	.	TRBJ2-7	CSATHGTAYEQYF	TGCAGTGCTACCCATGGGACGGCATACGAGCAGTACTTC
TRBV15	.	.	TRBJ2-7	CATSRDGGGVGEQYF	TGTGCCACCAGCAGAGATGGTGGAGGGGTTGGCGAGCAGTACTTC
TRBV6-1	once	TRBD1	TRBJ2-3	CASIRPGQGPDTQYF	TGTGCCAGCATTAGGCCGGGACAGGGACCAGATACGCAGTATTTT
TRBV12-3/TRBV12-4	.	.	TRBJ2-7	CARRELGTPYYEQYF	TGTGCCAGGAGGGAGCTTGGGACCCCGTACTACGAGCAGTACTTC
TRBV20-1	few	.	TRBJ2-7	CSASRSGEQYF	TGCAGTGCTAGTAGGTCAGGTGAGCAGTACTTC
TRBV20-1	few	.	TRBJ2-5	CSARGGFQETQYF	TGCAGTGCCAGAGGTGGCTTCCAAGAGACCCAGTACTTC
TRBV28	.	TRBD1	TRBJ2-3	CASSGPDRGQLRDKYSTDTQYF	TGTGCCAGCAGTGGACCGGACAGGGGGCAGTTACGGGACAAGTATAGCACAGATACGCAGTATTTT
TRBV29-1	few	TRBD1	TRBJ2-5	CSVPQGQGRETQYF	TGCAGCGTCCCCCAGGGACAGGGAAGAGAGACCCAGTACTTC
TRBV7-2	few	.	TRBJ2-4	CASSLHGRQYF	TGTGCCAGCAGCCTACATGGAAGGCAGTACTTC
TRBV5-1	.	TRBD2	TRBJ2-1	CASSLRVAGPLDNEQFF	TGCGCCAGCAGCTTGCGGGTAGCGGGGCCATTGGACAATGAGCAGTTCTTC
TRBV2	.	TRBD2	TRBJ2-7	CASRLAGDPYEQYF	TGTGCCAGTCGACTAGCGGGGGACCCCTACGAGCAGTACTTC
TRBV7-2	.	TRBD2	TRBJ2-7	CASSFVSGALYEQYF	TGTGCCAGCAGCTTTGTAAGCGGGGCGCTCTACGAGCAGTACTTC
TRBV3-1	.	.	TRBJ2-5	CASSRYGGNLEGGETQYF	TGTGCCAGCAGCCGGTACGGGGGCAACCTAGAAGGGGGAGAGACCCAGTACTTC
TRBV7-9	.	TRBD1	TRBJ1-2	CASSFGDSIYGYTF	TGTGCCAGCAGCTTCGGGGACAGCATCTATGGCTACACCTTC
TRBV6-1	.	.	TRBJ1-6	CASNDFYSPLHF	TGTGCCAGCAATGATTTTTATTCACCCCTCCACTTT
TRBV20-1	.	TRBD2	TRBJ2-7	CSARVSGGVQTSYNEQYF	TGCAGTGCTAGGGTCAGCGGGGGTGTTCAAACTTCCTACAATGAGCAGTACTTC
TRBV2	.	.	TRBJ2-4	CASSDREPKNIQYF	TGTGCCAGCAGTGATAGGGAACCCAAAAACATTCAGTACTTC
TRBV12-3/TRBV12-4	few	.	TRBJ1-6	CASSLKWARNSPLHF	TGTGCCAGCAGCCTTAAATGGGCGAGGAATTCACCCCTCCACTTT
TRBV12-3/TRBV12-4	.	.	TRBJ1-5	CASSLGRTNQPQHF	TGTGCCAGCAGTTTAGGTAGGACCAATCAGCCCCAGCATTTT
TRBV7-9	once	TRBD2	TRBJ2-7	CACSFKLAGVDEQYF	TGTGCCTGCAGCTTCAAACTAGCGGGGGTCGACGAGCAGTACTTC
TRBV3-1	.	.	TRBJ2-7	CASSQGAGSFYEQYF	TGTGCCAGCAGCCAAGGGGCAGGGTCATTCTACGAGCAGTACTTC
TRBV10-3	.	.	TRBJ2-7	CAVSERAPYEQYF	TGTGCCGTCAGTGAAAGAGCCCCCTACGAGCAGTACTTC
TRBV6-2/TRBV6-3	.	.	TRBJ1-1	CASSYSIGGDTEAFF	TGTGCCAGCAGTTACTCGATTGGAGGGGACACTGAAGCTTTCTTT
TRBV12-3/TRBV12-4	.	.	TRBJ2-3	CASRPPTSDDTQYF	TGTGCCAGCAGGCCTCCGACATCCGATGATACGCAGTATTTT
TRBV7-2	.	.	TRBJ1-3	CASSLAPGGNTIYF	TGTGCCAGCAGCTTAGCCCCAGGGGGAAACACCATATATTTT
TRBV12-3/TRBV12-4	.	.	TRBJ2-2	CASSPGLRTGELFF	TGTGCCAGCAGCCCAGGGTTGAGAACCGGGGAGCTGTTTTTT
TRBV5-1	.	.	TRBJ2-3	CASSPLSGRANTDTQYF	TGCGCCAGCAGCCCGCTAAGTGGCAGGGCAAACACAGATACGCAGTATTTT
TRBV12-3/TRBV12-4	.	TRBD1	TRBJ2-5	CASSPLGQGEIRYQETQYF	TGTGCCAGCAGCCCGCTGGGACAGGGGGAAATTAGGTATCAAGAGACCCAGTACTTC
TRBV2	.	TRBD1	TRBJ2-7	CASNTGQGAYEQYF	TGTGCCAGCAATACAGGACAGGGAGCATACGAGCAGTACTTC
TRBV3-1	.	.	TRBJ2-7	CASSQWSRRDEQYF	TGTGCCAGCAGCCAATGGTCACGGAGGGACGAGCAGTACTTC
TRBV6-5	.	.	TRBJ2-3	CASSYWGLRDTQYF	TGTGCCAGCAGTTACTGGGGTCTCAGGGATACGCAGTATTTT
TRBV3-1	.	.	TRBJ2-1	CASSQEGGWQFF	TGTGCCAGCAGCCAAGAGGGAGGATGGCAGTTCTTC
TRBV12-3/TRBV12-4	.	.	TRBJ2-1	CASSTPGSNEQFF	TGTGCCAGCAGTACCCCGGGCAGCAATGAGCAGTTCTTC
TRBV11-2	.	.	TRBJ1-1	CASRVMTEAFF	TGTGCCAGCAGGGTTATGACTGAAGCTTTCTTT
TRBV29-1	.	.	TRBJ2-3	CSMGHRTDTQYF	TGCAGCATGGGACATCGCACAGATACGCAGTATTTT
TRBV5-6	.	.	TRBJ2-5	CASSFLAERKETQYF	TGTGCCAGCAGCTTTTTGGCAGAGAGGAAAGAGACCCAGTACTTC
TRBV7-8	few	.	TRBJ2-1	CASSLRNPTGSYNEQFF	TGTGCCAGCAGCTTAAGAAACCCCACTGGGTCCTACAATGAGCAGTTCTTC
TRBV29-1	.	TRBD2	TRBJ2-3	CSVEESGGGGDTQYF	TGCAGCGTTGAAGAGTCTGGCGGGGGAGGTGATACGCAGTATTTT
TRBV5-1	.	TRBD2	TRBJ2-1	CASSSTLSGGHNEQFF	TGCGCCAGCAGCTCCACGCTAAGCGGGGGGCACAATGAGCAGTTCTTC
TRBV7-9	few	.	TRBJ2-7	CASSSPGAGLVYEQYF	TGTGCCAGCAGCTCTCCCGGGGCAGGGCTTGTCTACGAGCAGTACTTC
TRBV7-6	few	.	TRBJ1-4	CASSLVDEKLFF	TGTGCCAGCAGCTTAGTTGATGAAAAACTGTTTTTT
TRBV18	.	.	TRBJ1-2	CASSPNSATANYGYTF	TGTGCCAGCTCACCAAACTCGGCAACCGCCAACTATGGCTACACCTTC
TRBV29-1	few	.	TRBJ2-3	CSVVVSGTDTQYF	TGCAGCGTTGTGGTCAGTGGCACAGATACGCAGTATTTT
TRBV10-3	.	TRBD1	TRBJ2-1	CVITLDRAGEQFF	TGTGTCATCACTTTGGACAGGGCGGGTGAGCAGTTCTTC
TRBV9	.	.	TRBJ1-2	CASSMRGTTQRGGYTF	TGTGCCAGCAGCATGCGAGGGACAACCCAAAGGGGTGGCTACACCTTC
TRBV5-1	.	.	TRBJ2-3	CASSDLPSDTQYF	TGCGCCAGCAGCGATCTACCTTCGGATACGCAGTATTTT
TRBV7-3	.	TRBD1	TRBJ1-2	CASSLKGTGDGYTF	TGTGCCAGCAGCTTAAAAGGGACAGGGGATGGCTACACCTTC
TRBV4-3	many	.	TRBJ1-5	CASSQSQNQPQHF	TGCGCCAGCAGCCAATCCCAAAATCAGCCCCAGCATTTT